This TCR beta chain was identified in a study of blood T cells in healthy people across ages. PBMCs were isolated at a quantity of at least 6.5 million per sample. Total RNA extracted from each sample amounted to at least 6 micrograms. Germline CDR1 is DFQATT and CDR2 is SNEGSKA (reference sequence). J was trimmed by 10 bases and V by 5 bases; bases with no gene match: 5. The CDR3 runs to 11 residues. A word on this clonotype: The antigen is unknown.

Then a second PCR, running roughly 7 to 11 cycles, was carried out with a sample-barcoded 5' primer and a J-beta primer mix. Unique molecular identifiers of 12 random nucleotides labeled each cDNA. MiXCR was run by TCRdb on the 5' RACE reads, yielding one entry per CDR3 protein. The sample has 630,000 or so distinct CDR3 sequences, 25% to 35% seen once; the top ten hold about 15%. Study outcomes and limitations: Underestimates were what the diversity estimates from one million T cells were considered to be.

This chain uses TRBV20-1 with TRBJ1-2, with 9 bases lining up with TRBD1. This TCR came from a woman older than 75 in good health. Sample: blood. The CDR3 here is CSAPRTGAYTF. In nucleotides, the CDR3 is TGCAGTGCTCCCCGGACAGGGGCCTACACCTTC.